Given below is one T cell receptor (beta chain) in context. These data come from a study of blood T cell repertoires in COVID-19. Study summary: Sites across the United States, Italy and Spain contributed samples from acute and convalescent COVID-19. From T cells, B-cell-depleted T cells, or PBMCs came the material, which was cDNA or gDNA.

Per the study methods: Cell counts per sample came from amplifying reference gene primers. Generated by immunoSEQ multiplex PCR, the TCRdb table keeps only in-frame clones and is missing some. V, J and clone size are taken as reported in that table, and D and trimming were inferred from the DNA itself. The sample records just over 250,000 clones, approximately 86% being singletons. The sequenced sample consisted of peripheral blood. This TCR was recovered from a man between 35 and 55 years old who had recovered from COVID-19.

The CDR3 DNA sequence: TGCGCCAGCAGCCCCCGAGGAGACACTGAAGCTTTCTTT. As protein: CASSPRGDTEAFF. J is TRBJ1-1 and V is TRBV4-1; D ambiguous. Trimming removed 4 bases at V and 3 bases at J, with 9 bases between. Germline V gene lookup returns CDR1 MGHRA and CDR2 YSYEKL. This CDR3 is built from 13 residues.